One and the same sample provided the 21 T cell receptor beta chains below, sequenced in a study of lymphopenia after photon versus proton radiotherapy. TCRdb's copy holds only in-frame clones and misses some; the assay was immunoSEQ multiplex PCR. Of some 64,000 clones listed, 87% are singletons. The sequencing used peripheral blood, collected from a patient treated with proton-based radiotherapy. The receptors originated from a man older than 75 with esophageal cancer.

The rearrangement uses TRBV6-6 and TRBJ1-1, with a possible D match to TRBD1 (5 bases). The ends were cut back, 4 bases at V and 3 bases at J, with 12 bases in the middle. The V gene's germline CDR1 is MNHNY and CDR2 SVGAGI (reference sequence). There are 14 residues in the CDR3. The DNA of the CDR3 is TGTGCCAGCAGTTTCGACAGACACTACACTGAAGCTTTCTTT. Its translation is CASSFDRHYTEAFF.

This rearrangement joins TRBV2 to TRBJ1-4; 7 nucleotides align to TRBD1. Trimming removed 7 bases from V and 4 bases from J; junction bases left unmatched: 12. This CDR3 has 16 amino acids. Germline V gene sequence: CDR1 SNHLY, CDR2 FYNNEI. DNA of the CDR3: TGTGCCAGCACCGCGGACAGGTATCAGTATAATGAAAAACTGTTTTTT. It codes for CASTADRYQYNEKLFF.

The chain carries TRBV7-2 and TRBJ2-7; TRBD1 or TRBD2 may be the D gene (5 bases each). Looked up from germline, CDR1 is SGHTA and CDR2 is FQGNSA. The CDR3 totals 13 residues. V lost 0 bases and J lost 7, with 10 bases in between. The CDR3 sequence: CASSLAGDKEQYF. CDR3 nucleotide sequence: TGTGCCAGCAGCTTAGCGGGGGATAAAGAGCAGTACTTC.

The chain links TRBV30 to TRBJ1-1; D is perhaps TRBD1 (5 bases). CDR1 and CDR2 from the germline V gene are GTSNPN and SVGIG (reference sequence). V lost 2 bases and J lost 3, with 10 bases in between. The CDR3 consists of 13 residues. The CDR3 nucleotides read TGTGCCTGGAGTTCTCCAGGGTACACTGAAGCTTTCTTT. Translating gives CAWSSPGYTEAFF.

This clone was seen a few times. The chain uses TRBV27 and TRBJ1-2; 10 nucleotides agree with TRBD1. The CDR3 totals 14 residues. Germline-derived CDR1 and CDR2 are MNHEY and SMNVEV (reference sequence). V lost 6 bases and J lost 8; bases outside the gene matches: 9. The CDR3 DNA reads TGTGCCAGCAGCACCCGACAGGGGGCGGGGGGCTACACCTTC. This gives the protein CASSTRQGAGGYTF.

The chain is built from TRBV19 and TRBJ2-1, with TRBD2 identical over 9 bases. This CDR3 has 15 amino acids. From germline, CDR1 is LNHDA and CDR2 SQIVND (reference sequence). J gave up 9 bases and V 3 bases, and 9 bases lay outside the gene matches. The CDR3 nucleotides read TGTGCCAGTAGTATTTTTAGCGGGAGTACGGGTGAGCAGTTCTTC. Amino acids: CASSIFSGSTGEQFF.

This clone appeared once. The chain is built from TRBV29-1 and TRBJ2-1; TRBD2 matches 12 bases. V shed 6 bases and J 9 bases; nucleotides not matched to a gene: 6. Germline V gene lookup returns CDR1 SQVTM and CDR2 ANQGSEA. CDR3 size: 13 residues. The CDR3 DNA follows: TGCAGCGTCGCGTCTAGCGGGGGGGGTGAGCAGTTCTTC. Its translation is CSVASSGGGEQFF.

CDR3 DNA sequence: TGTGCCAGCGGCCTCTCTGGGGCCAACGTCCTGACTTTC. This sequence encodes CASGLSGANVLTF. V gene TRBV6-1 combines with J gene TRBJ2-6; no reliable D call. In germline, CDR1 is MNHNS, CDR2 SASEGT. The CDR3 contains 13 residues. V shed 8 bases and J shed 0 bases, with 5 bases lying between them.

The rearrangement joins TRBV7-2 to TRBJ1-5; D remains unclear. The germline V gene has CDR1 SGHTA and CDR2 FQGNSA. V was pared by 2 bases and J by 0 bases, with 11 bases between. The CDR3 is 16 residues long. This CDR3 reads CASSLYGGYSNQPQHF. The CDR3 nucleotides are TGTGCCAGCAGCTTATACGGCGGCTATAGCAATCAGCCCCAGCATTTT.

The chain carries TRBV5-1 and TRBJ1-1; tentative D call: TRBD1 (6 bases). This CDR3 has 16 amino acids. Germline values: CDR1 SGHRS, CDR2 YFSETQ. V was trimmed by 4 bases and J by 0 bases, leaving 16 bases between them. The CDR3 loop is CASSEQGSGMNTEAFF. The CDR3 coding sequence is TGCGCCAGCAGCGAGCAGGGGTCCGGCATGAACACTGAAGCTTTCTTT. Filled out from reference TRBV5-1 and TRBJ1-1, the complete variable domain reads KAGVTQTPRYLIKTRGQQVTLSCSPISGHRSVSWYQQTPGQGLQFLFEYFSETQRNKGNFPGRFSGRQFSNSRSEMNVSTLELGDSALYLCASSEQGSGMNTEAFFGQGTRLTVV.

V gene TRBV19 combines with J gene TRBJ2-1, with D uncertain. This CDR3 has 15 amino acids. Germline V gene data show CDR1 as LNHDA and CDR2 as SQIVND (reference sequence). Between the trimmed V and J ends, which lost 1 base and 3 bases, there was a span of 10 bases. In DNA, the CDR3 is TGTGCCAGTAGTATAGTGGGGAAACTCTACAATGAGCAGTTCTTC. Its protein is CASSIVGKLYNEQFF.

The V call is TRBV5-1, the J call TRBJ1-1; D not certain. This CDR3 comprises 13 residues. Germline CDR1 reads SGHRS; CDR2 reads YFSETQ. V was clipped by 0 bases and J by 1 base, with 4 bases between them. CDR3 region: CASSLGGNTEAFF. The CDR3 DNA sequence: TGCGCCAGCAGCTTGGGGGGGAACACTGAAGCTTTCTTT. Full variable domain (rest looked up from reference TRBV5-1 and TRBJ1-1): KAGVTQTPRYLIKTRGQQVTLSCSPISGHRSVSWYQQTPGQGLQFLFEYFSETQRNKGNFPGRFSGRQFSNSRSEMNVSTLELGDSALYLCASSLGGNTEAFFGQGTRLTVV.

The chain combines TRBV7-2 with TRBJ2-4, with 16 nucleotides matching TRBD2. The CDR3 loop spans 17 amino acids. The V segment lost 5 bases and the J segment 7 bases; nucleotides outside the gene matches: 8. CDR1 SGHTA and CDR2 FQGNSA come from the germline V gene. This CDR3 reads CASSPGTSGRAGNIQYF. CDR3 nucleotides: TGTGCCAGCAGCCCGGGGACTAGCGGGAGGGCCGGGAACATTCAGTACTTC.

This chain joins TRBV5-1 and TRBJ2-5; a weak D match, TRBD2 (6 bases). Germline loops: CDR1 SGHRS, CDR2 YFSETQ. There are 13 residues in the CDR3. V lost 0 bases to trimming and J lost 4 bases, with 7 bases between them. CDR3 coding DNA: TGCGCCAGCAGCTTGGGAGCGGGAGAGACCCAGTACTTC. It codes for CASSLGAGETQYF.

The chain has TRBV30 and TRBJ1-6, with 9 positions matching TRBD1. Germline V gene lookup returns CDR1 GTSNPN and CDR2 SVGIG (reference sequence). V trimming: 7 bases; J trimming: 0 bases; junction bases outside the gene matches: 4. The CDR3 loop spans 15 amino acids. Here the CDR3 DNA reads TGTGCCTCCCGGGGACAGGGCTCCTATAATTCACCCCTCCACTTT. It is translated as CASRGQGSYNSPLHF.

The rearrangement links TRBV15 to TRBJ1-6, with D hard to call. The CDR3 is 15 residues long. Per the germline V gene, CDR1 is LNHNV and CDR2 is YYDKDF (reference sequence). V gave up 3 bases and J gave up 7 bases, with 13 bases separating them. In DNA, the CDR3 is TGTGCCACCAGCAGCCAGAGGGTGAGGAATTCACCCCTCCACTTT. It is translated as CATSSQRVRNSPLHF.

This clone has a handful of counts. This chain uses TRBV19 with TRBJ1-5; perhaps TRBD1 as D (5 bases). The CDR3 extends over 14 amino acids. V shed 3 bases and J shed 4 bases, with 10 bases lying between them. Germline CDR1 is LNHDA and CDR2 is SQIVND (reference sequence). In nucleotides, the CDR3 is TGTGCCAGTAGTATGGGGCAGGGAAATCAGCCCCAGCATTTT. Its translation: CASSMGQGNQPQHF.

The chain uses TRBV9 and TRBJ2-7; perhaps TRBD2 as D (6 bases). Trimming removed 4 bases at V and 1 base at J, with 15 bases between. CDR1 is SGDLS and CDR2 is YYNGEE in the germline V gene. The CDR3 sequence is 15 residues long. The DNA of the CDR3 is TGTGCCAGCAGCCCAACCCCGGGACTGTCCTACGAGCAGTACTTC. Protein sequence: CASSPTPGLSYEQYF.

The V and J genes are TRBV29-1 and TRBJ1-1; D unclear. Trimming took off 5 bases at V and 1 base at J, with 11 bases between the two ends. The length of the CDR3 is 13 residues. Germline CDR1 SQVTM, CDR2 ANQGSEA. The CDR3 is CSVKMASNTEAFF. The CDR3 nucleotides read TGCAGCGTTAAAATGGCCTCGAACACTGAAGCTTTCTTT.

This clone was picked up a small number of times. The V gene is TRBV9, the J gene TRBJ2-1, with 7 bases matching TRBD2. The CDR3 consists of 18 residues. The germline CDR1 and CDR2 sequences are SGDLS and YYNGEE. Trimming cost V 1 base and J 4 bases; bases outside gene matches: 14. CDR3: CASSVFPSGEGIYNEQFF. CDR3 DNA: TGTGCCAGCAGCGTATTCCCCTCCGGGGAGGGAATATACAATGAGCAGTTCTTC.

The CDR3 coding sequence is TGTGCCAGCAGTTCTGCGATTGGGGCCCCAGATACGCAGTATTTT. Residues: CASSSAIGAPDTQYF. This chain uses TRBV6-4 with TRBJ2-3; D may be TRBD1 (5 bases). Germline V gives CDR1 MRHNA, CDR2 SNTAGT. The CDR3 is 15 residues long. Trimming removed 5 bases at V and 4 bases at J, with 16 bases between.